Below are 10 T cell receptor beta chains sequenced from a single sample in a study of OX40 agonist ivuxolimab in advanced cancers. Assay used: immunoSEQ multiplex PCR; TCRdb lists only in-frame clones, some missing. This table has tens of thousands of clones, approximately 86% appearing once. Sequenced here: CD4+ or CD8+ T cells sorted from blood, sampled in a trial of the OX40 agonist ivuxolimab. The origin of the receptors is an adult with an advanced solid tumor such as melanoma, head and neck, liver or kidney cancer.

In DNA form, the CDR3 reads TGCAGCGTTGAACGGCAGACGAACACTGAAGCTTTCTTT. Translation gives CSVERQTNTEAFF. The J gene is TRBJ1-1, the V gene TRBV29-1, with D uncertain. CDR1 and CDR2 (germline): SQVTM, ANQGSEA. V shed 2 bases and J shed 1 base, with 8 bases lying between them. The CDR3 runs 13 residues.

This sequence joins TRBV4-1 and TRBJ1-2; possibly TRBD1 for D (5 bases). Trimming cost V 2 bases and J 4 bases, with 14 bases left between them. In germline, CDR1 is MGHRA, CDR2 YSYEKL. CDR3 length: 15 residues. The CDR3 DNA sequence: TGCGCCAGCAGCCAAACTAGTAGGGGCCTCTATGGCTACACCTTC. Translation: CASSQTSRGLYGYTF.

The J gene is TRBJ1-4, the V gene TRBV19; D is possibly TRBD1 (5 bases). CDR3 length: 16 residues. V lost 4 bases and J 0 bases, leaving 12 bases between the germline ends. Germline V gene sequence: CDR1 LNHDA, CDR2 SQIVND (reference sequence). CDR3 nucleotide sequence: TGTGCCAGTAGTAGACGACAGCCACCAACTAATGAAAAACTGTTTTTT. Translation gives CASSRRQPPTNEKLFF. The variable domain in full, completed from reference TRBV19 and TRBJ1-4, reads DGGITQSPKYLFRKEGQNVTLSCEQNLNHDAMYWYRQDPGQGLRLIYYSQIVNDFQKGDIAEGYSVSREKKESFPLTVTSAQKNPTAFYLCASSRRQPPTNEKLFFGSGTQLSVL.

The genes are TRBV7-2 and TRBJ2-3; weak D call: TRBD2 (6 bases). The germline V and J ends were trimmed by 8 bases and 5 bases, with 14 bases remaining between them. CDR1 is SGHTA and CDR2 is FQGNSA in the germline V gene. The CDR3 is 13 residues long. For the CDR3, the DNA is TGTGCCAGCTCGCCCCGGCGGGGAGATACGCAGTATTTT. As protein: CASSPRRGDTQYF.

The chain uses TRBV19 and TRBJ1-5; weak D call: TRBD1 (6 bases). Germline CDR1 reads LNHDA; CDR2 reads SQIVND (reference sequence). Trimming took 5 bases from V and 2 from J, leaving 25 bases between them. This CDR3 is 19 amino acids long. The DNA of the CDR3 is TGTGCCAGTAGTCCTGGAAACAGGGCCTCCCTTGAGCGCAATCAGCCCCAGCATTTT. This encodes CASSPGNRASLERNQPQHF.

The chain links TRBV28 to TRBJ1-2, with D possibly TRBD1 on 5 matching bases. CDR3 length: 10 residues. V dropped 10 bases and J dropped 7 bases, with 10 bases sitting between them. Germline assignment: CDR1 MDHEN and CDR2 SYDVKM. The CDR3 loop is CAISGAGYTF. The CDR3 DNA sequence: TGTGCCATTTCTGGGGCTGGCTACACCTTC.

This clone showed up just once. V and J are TRBV6-5 and TRBJ1-2, with D perhaps TRBD1 (6 bases). Germline CDR1 and CDR2: MNHEY and SVGAGI. Trimming shortened V by 9 bases and J by 4 bases, and 18 bases separated the two germline ends. The length of the CDR3 is 14 residues. The DNA for the CDR3 is TGTGCCAGTTCGCGGACACAGGGTGTCTATGGCTACACCTTC. It codes for CASSRTQGVYGYTF.

The rearrangement links TRBV5-1 to TRBJ1-1; a possible D gene is TRBD1 (5 bases). Germline V CDR1 and CDR2: SGHRS, YFSETQ. Deletions cut 4 bases from V and 0 bases from J, with 22 bases between. The CDR3 covers 18 residues. The CDR3 DNA is TGCGCCAGCAGCCTCCAACCCCCGGGACTGAGCATGAACACTGAAGCTTTCTTT. It translates to CASSLQPPGLSMNTEAFF.

The V call is TRBV7-8, the J call TRBJ1-2; the match to TRBD1 covers 7 bases. CDR3 size: 15 residues. Germline lookup yields CDR1 SGHVS and CDR2 FQNEAQ. The junction had 8 bases not matched to a gene; V was cut back by 5 bases and J by 2 bases. The CDR3 region is CASSAIQGFNYGYTF. For the CDR3, the DNA is TGTGCCAGCAGCGCAATACAGGGGTTCAACTATGGCTACACCTTC.

The chain employs TRBV2 and TRBJ2-1; TRBD2 matches 8 bases. The CDR3 is 15 amino acids. The germline V gene has CDR1 SNHLY and CDR2 FYNNEI. The ends lost 4 bases at V and 6 bases at J; junction bases unmatched: 8. The CDR3 protein is CASSGDSGGRNEQFF. The DNA of the CDR3 is TGTGCCAGCAGTGGAGATTCGGGAGGGCGCAATGAGCAGTTCTTC.